The T cell receptor (beta chain) described here comes from a study of human T cells and chemical hapten exposure (dated by TCRdb to the early 2020s). Regarding the research as a whole: For sensitization, 2% DPC in acetone was applied to an approximately 2 cm by approximately 2 cm area of upper inner arm skin. Throughout the study period of around 24 weeks, patients also received therapeutic DPC doses to the scalp every week. Patch testing was performed on the upper back with Finn chambers containing 0.01% DPC, and the patch tests were scored after 6 days according to International Contact Dermatitis Research Group standards. Alopecia areata with under or over 50% scalp involvement, alopecia totalis and alopecia universalis were represented in the patient cohort, which was mostly female. The libraries were sequenced as a pool, and the TCR yield per sample differed mostly because of small variations in library volumes within the pool. In alopecia patients, the study followed how the peripheral blood TCR repertoire changed in vivo over primary and secondary sensitization to diphenylcyclopropenone (DPC), a hapten. Patient blood was sampled pre-sensitization (week 0) and at 2, 6 and about 24 weeks after DPC sensitization. About 27 alopecia patients gave blood for TCR sequencing at one to four time points (pre-sensitization, 2, 6 and 24 weeks). The full study reports these points: The number of TCRs above 1 in 1000 frequency did not change with DPC sensitization; there was no evidence of global repertoire structure alterations. Patch test score was positively correlated with the number of PT1 expanded TCRs, with significance at thresholds 8, 16 and 32 but not at 4. After repeated subsampling, changes were observed in the strength of the expansion versus patch-test correlation and in the threshold at which the correlation became significant. Because all patients had alopecia, a presumed autoimmune disease, the immune response of the patients might differ from that of healthy individuals. Expanded TCRs formed significantly more large CDR3 similarity clusters than pre-sensitization or healthy control sets, consistent with antigen-driven responses.

V is shortened by 5 bases, J by 0 bases, and the region joining them spans 14 bases. The CDR3 numbers 15 residues from cysteine through phenylalanine. Left in the record is the CDR3 DNA by itself, 45 bases read in frame from the first base. CDR1 SGHAT and CDR2 FQNNGV are derived from the germline V gene. The sample's time point, from its label and the paper: patch test 1, 2 weeks after DPC sensitization. The treatment or condition label of this sample denotes: therapeutic diphenylcyclopropenone sensitization with weekly scalp DPC. Blood at each patch-test visit was drawn before the patch test was applied. Patients were considered eligible if aged 18 to 70, diagnosed with alopecia and deemed suitable for DPC therapy, and patients were excluded if pregnant. Total RNA was isolated from unfractionated whole blood collected in Tempus Blood RNA tubes. This clonotype was counted between two and nine times. The specificity of this receptor is unknown. Base-call qualities are not available, and no considerably larger clone is one nucleotide away.

Library creation used RACE. These reads were obtained on a NextSeq 500. During library preparation, unique molecular identifiers were attached to individual cDNA molecules so that TCRs could be counted in a quantitative, reproducible way. From each blood RNA sample, both TCR alpha and TCR beta chains were sequenced. The published analysis was carried out like this. A median of around 100,000 TCRs per sample was observed, with a range of about 20,000 to 700,000. The Decombinator software suite was used to annotate the V, J and CDR3 of the TCR reads. To make PS versus PT1 abundance plots, every sample was subsampled to the same number of TCRs (28,000). TCRs were defined as expanded if absent before sensitization and observed at least eight times at the 2-week time point. Using fastp trimming at Q25 and MiXCR clonotype assembly, TCRdb reanalyzed the public sequencing data and kept in-frame beta chains. Here each entry gathers all rows of one CDR3 protein and keeps the most common genes and DNA. These V and J calls are TCRdb output, not the study's own analysis. The sample profile shows fewer than 500,000 distinct CDR3 sequences; about 4.8% of them were found once. Clones ranked in the top ten supply approximately 2.5% of the sample.

The chain is made from TRBV11-2 and TRBJ2-7, with the D gene tentatively TRBD1 or TRBD2, based on 6 matching bases in each. The clonotype was recovered from a woman in her forties or fifties with alopecia areata. Some clones in this sample may be carry-over from other donors' samples. The sequencing used whole blood, collected in connection with sensitization to the hapten diphenylcyclopropenone (DPC). The CDR3 region: CASSPGDWLSYEQYF. At the DNA level, the sequence is TGTGCCAGCAGCCCAGGGGACTGGCTCTCCTACGAGCAGTACTTC. Full variable domain (CDR3 extended with the reference TRBV11-2 and TRBJ2-7 proteins): EAGVAQSPRYKIIEKRQSVAFWCNPISGHATLYWYQQILGQGPKLLIQFQNNGVVDDSQLPKDRFSAERLKGVDSTLKIQPAKLEDSAVYLCASSPGDWLSYEQYFGPGTRLTVT.